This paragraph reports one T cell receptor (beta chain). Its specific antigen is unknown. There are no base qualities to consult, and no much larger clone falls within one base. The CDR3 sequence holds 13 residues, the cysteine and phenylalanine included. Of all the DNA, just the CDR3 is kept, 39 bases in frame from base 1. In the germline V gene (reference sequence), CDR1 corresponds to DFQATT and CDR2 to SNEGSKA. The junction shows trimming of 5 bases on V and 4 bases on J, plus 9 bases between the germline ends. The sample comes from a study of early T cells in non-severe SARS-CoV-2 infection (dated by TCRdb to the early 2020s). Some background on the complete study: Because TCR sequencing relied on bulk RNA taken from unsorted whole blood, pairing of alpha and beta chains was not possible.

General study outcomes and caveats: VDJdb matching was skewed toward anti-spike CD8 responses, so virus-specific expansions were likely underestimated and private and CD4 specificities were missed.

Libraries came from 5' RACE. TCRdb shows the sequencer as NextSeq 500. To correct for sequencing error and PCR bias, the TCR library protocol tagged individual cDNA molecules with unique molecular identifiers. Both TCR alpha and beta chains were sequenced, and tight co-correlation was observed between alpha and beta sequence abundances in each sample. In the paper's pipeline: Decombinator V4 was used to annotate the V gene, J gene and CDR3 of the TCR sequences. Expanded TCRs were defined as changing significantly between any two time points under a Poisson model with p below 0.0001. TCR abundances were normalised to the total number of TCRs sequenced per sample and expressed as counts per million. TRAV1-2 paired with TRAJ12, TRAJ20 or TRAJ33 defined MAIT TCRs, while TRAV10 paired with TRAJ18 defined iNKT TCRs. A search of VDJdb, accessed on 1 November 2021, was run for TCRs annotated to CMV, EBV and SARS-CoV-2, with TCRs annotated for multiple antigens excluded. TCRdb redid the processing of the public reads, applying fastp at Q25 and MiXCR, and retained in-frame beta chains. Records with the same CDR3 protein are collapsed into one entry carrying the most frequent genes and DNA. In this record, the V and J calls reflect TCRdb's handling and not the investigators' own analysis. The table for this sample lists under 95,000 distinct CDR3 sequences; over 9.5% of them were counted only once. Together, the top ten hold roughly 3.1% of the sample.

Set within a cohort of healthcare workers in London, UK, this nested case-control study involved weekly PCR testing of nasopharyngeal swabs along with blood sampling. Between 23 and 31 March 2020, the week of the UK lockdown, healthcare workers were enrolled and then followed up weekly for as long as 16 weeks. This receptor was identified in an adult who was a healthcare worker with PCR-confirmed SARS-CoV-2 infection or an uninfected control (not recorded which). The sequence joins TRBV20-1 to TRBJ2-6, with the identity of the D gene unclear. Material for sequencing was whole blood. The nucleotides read TGCAGTGCTCTTCGTGTGGGGGCCAACGTCCTGACTTTC. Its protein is CSALRVGANVLTF.